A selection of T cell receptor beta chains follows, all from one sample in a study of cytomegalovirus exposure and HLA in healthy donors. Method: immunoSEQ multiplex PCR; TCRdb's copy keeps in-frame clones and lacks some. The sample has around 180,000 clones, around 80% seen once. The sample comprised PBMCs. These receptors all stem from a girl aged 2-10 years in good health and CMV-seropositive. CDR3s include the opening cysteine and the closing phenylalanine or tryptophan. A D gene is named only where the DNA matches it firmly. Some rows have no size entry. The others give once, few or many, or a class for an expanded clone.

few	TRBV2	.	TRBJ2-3	TGTGCCAGCAGTTACACAGATACGCAGTATTTT	CASSYTDTQYF
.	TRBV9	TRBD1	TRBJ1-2	TGTGCCAGCAGCGCCCCGGGTCGAGGGGGCGATGGCTGCACCTTC	CASSAPGRGGDGCTF
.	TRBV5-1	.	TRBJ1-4	TGCGCCAGCAGCTTGGTAGGGGCCGGATGGAACGGAGAAAAACTGTTTTTT	CASSLVGAGWNGEKLFF
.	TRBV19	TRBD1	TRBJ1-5	TGTGCCAGTAGTATTGGGACAGTGCCAGGTGATCAGCCCCAGCATTTT	CASSIGTVPGDQPQHF
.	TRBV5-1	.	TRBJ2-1	TGCGCCAGCAACATGGACAGCTCCTACAATGAGCAGTTCTTC	CASNMDSSYNEQFF
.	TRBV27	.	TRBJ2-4	TGTGCCAGCAGCACCTTAAATGATTGGCTGGTCAAAAACATTCAGTACTTC	CASSTLNDWLVKNIQYF
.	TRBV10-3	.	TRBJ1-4	TGTGCCATCAGTGGAGGGTACGATGAAAAACTGTTTTTT	CAISGGYDEKLFF
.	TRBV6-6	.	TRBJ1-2	TGTGCCAGCAGTCCGGAGGGGTTTTCGGGGTATGGCTACACCTTC	CASSPEGFSGYGYTF
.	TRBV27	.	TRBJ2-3	TGTGCCAGCGCCAACGGGAATTCGGATACGCAGTATTTT	CASANGNSDTQYF
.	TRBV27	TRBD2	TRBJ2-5	TGTGCCAGCAGTCCGAGACGAGCGGGAGCCTGGGAGACCCAGTACTTC	CASSPRRAGAWETQYF
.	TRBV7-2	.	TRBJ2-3	TGTGCCAGCAGCCCCGGGATAGCGAGGGATACGCAGTATTTT	CASSPGIARDTQYF
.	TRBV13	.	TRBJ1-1	TGTGCCAGCAGCACCGTCCAGGGTGGCACTGAAGCTTTCTTT	CASSTVQGGTEAFF
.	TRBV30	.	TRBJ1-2	TGTGCCTGGAGGGACAGTTCCGTATCCTACACCTTC	CAWRDSSVSYTF
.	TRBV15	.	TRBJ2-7	TGTGCCACCAGCAGGAACAGGGTTTACGAGCAGTACTTC	CATSRNRVYEQYF
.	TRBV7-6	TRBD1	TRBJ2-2	TGTGCCAGCAGCTTAGTAGCTGGGCCCTACAGGGGGCGCGGAACCGGGGAGCTGTTTTTT	CASSLVAGPYRGRGTGELFF
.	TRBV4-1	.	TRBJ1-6	TGCGCCAGCAGCCGAGACCGGGACAATTATAATTCACCCCTCCACTTT	CASSRDRDNYNSPLHF
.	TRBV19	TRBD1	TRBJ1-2	TGTGCCACTCCGGGACAGGGGAAAGGCTACACCTTC	CATPGQGKGYTF
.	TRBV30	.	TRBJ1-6	TGTGCCTCCGAACGGGGGGACTCACCCCTCCACTTT	CASERGDSPLHF
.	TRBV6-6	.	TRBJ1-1	TGTGCCAGCAGTCAGGCCACAGGGAACACTGAAGCTTTCTTT	CASSQATGNTEAFF
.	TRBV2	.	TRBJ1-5	TGTGCCAGCACCTTAAGCAGGGTAGCGGATCAGCCCCAGCATTTT	CASTLSRVADQPQHF
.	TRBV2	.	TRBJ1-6	TGTGCCAGCAGTGCCAGGGTCCTTAATTATTCACCCCTCCACTTT	CASSARVLNYSPLHF
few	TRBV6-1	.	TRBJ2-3	TGTGCCAGCGGAAGACTAGTGGGCACAGATACGCAGTATTTT	CASGRLVGTDTQYF
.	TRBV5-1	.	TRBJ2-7	TGCGCCAGCAGCGGAACAGGGAACGAGCAGTACTTC	CASSGTGNEQYF
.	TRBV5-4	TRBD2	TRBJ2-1	TGTGCCAGCAGCCCGGGCAGGACTAGCCACAATGAGCAGTTCTTC	CASSPGRTSHNEQFF
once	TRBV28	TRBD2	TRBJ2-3	TGTGCCAGCAGAGACGGGACTAGCGAACACACAGATACGCAGTATTTT	CASRDGTSEHTDTQYF
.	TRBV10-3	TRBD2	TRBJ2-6	TGTGCCATCAGCTCCCCCCCGGGGGGGGCTTTGGACTCTGGGGCCAACGTCCTGACTTTC	CAISSPPGGALDSGANVLTF
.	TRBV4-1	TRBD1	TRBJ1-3	TGCGCCAGCAGCCCATACGGACAGGGTGGGTCTGGAAACACCATATATTTT	CASSPYGQGGSGNTIYF
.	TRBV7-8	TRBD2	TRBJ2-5	TGTGCCAGCAGCCCACGACTAGCGGGAGAAGATAAGGAGACCCAGTACTTC	CASSPRLAGEDKETQYF
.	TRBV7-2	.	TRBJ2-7	TGTGCCAGCAGCTACAGGACAGACTACTACGAGCAGTACTTC	CASSYRTDYYEQYF
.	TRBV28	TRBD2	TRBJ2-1	TGTGCCAGCAGTCTCCCGGCCGGGACTAGCAATGAGCAGTTCTTC	CASSLPAGTSNEQFF
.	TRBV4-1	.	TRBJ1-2	TGCGCCAGCAGCCAAACACCTAACTATGGCTACACCTTC	CASSQTPNYGYTF
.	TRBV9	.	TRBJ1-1	TGTGCCAGCAGCCCTAGACAGGTACCCGGCACTGAAGCTTTCTTT	CASSPRQVPGTEAFF
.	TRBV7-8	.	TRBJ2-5	TGTGCCAGCAGCTCCCCCGGGACCCAGTACTTC	CASSSPGTQYF
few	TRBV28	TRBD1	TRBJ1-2	TGTGCCAGCATGTGGTTCGGGACAGGAGAATATGGCTACACCTTC	CASMWFGTGEYGYTF
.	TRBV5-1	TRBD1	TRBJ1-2	TGCGCCAGCAGCCACGGACAGGGGGGTGGCTACACCTTC	CASSHGQGGGYTF
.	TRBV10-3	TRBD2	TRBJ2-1	TGTGCCATCAGTGAGGGGGCGGGAGATGCCAATGAGCAGTTCTTC	CAISEGAGDANEQFF
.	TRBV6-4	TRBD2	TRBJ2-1	TGTGCCAGCAGTGAATCGGGACTAGCGAATGAGCAGTTCTTC	CASSESGLANEQFF
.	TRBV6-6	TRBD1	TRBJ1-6	TGTGCCAGCAGGAGGGGACAGGGGGCAAATAATTCACCCCTCCACTTT	CASRRGQGANNSPLHF
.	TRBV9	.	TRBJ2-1	TGTGCCAGCAGTGGGTCAGTCGGGAATGAGCAGTTCTTC	CASSGSVGNEQFF
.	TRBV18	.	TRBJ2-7	TGTGCCAGCTCTCCTACCGGGTCTACCTACGAGCAGTACTTC	CASSPTGSTYEQYF
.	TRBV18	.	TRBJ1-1	TGTGCCAGCTCACGGAACAGAGTGAACACTGAAGCTTTCTTT	CASSRNRVNTEAFF
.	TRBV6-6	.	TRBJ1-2	TGTGCCAGCAGTTACGGGGGGAACTATGGCTACACCTTC	CASSYGGNYGYTF
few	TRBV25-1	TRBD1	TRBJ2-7	TGTGCCAGCAGTGGGGGACAGGTCTTCCCCTTGGAGCAGTACTTC	CASSGGQVFPLEQYF
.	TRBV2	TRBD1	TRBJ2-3	TGTGCCAGCAGTGAGTTAGGACAGGGGGTTACAGATACGCAGTATTTT	CASSELGQGVTDTQYF
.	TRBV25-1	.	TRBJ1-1	TGTGCCAGCAGTGAGGGGGGACGGTTGAACACTGAAGCTTTCTTT	CASSEGGRLNTEAFF
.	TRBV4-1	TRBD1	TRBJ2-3	TGCGCCAGCAGCCAAGATCAAGACAGGGTCGTTACGCAGTATTTT	CASSQDQDRVVTQYF
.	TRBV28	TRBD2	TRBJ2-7	TGTGCCAGCAGGGAAGCGGGACGGCCCAGCTCCTACGAGCAGTACTTC	CASREAGRPSSYEQYF
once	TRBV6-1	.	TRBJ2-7	TGTGCCAGCAGCAGGGGATTAGGGGAGCAGTACTTC	CASSRGLGEQYF
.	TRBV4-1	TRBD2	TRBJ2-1	TGCGCCAGCAGCCAACTCCGGAGGACTAGCTACAATGAGCAGTTCTTC	CASSQLRRTSYNEQFF
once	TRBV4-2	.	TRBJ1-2	TGTGCCAGCAGCCACCAAAATGGCTACACCTTC	CASSHQNGYTF
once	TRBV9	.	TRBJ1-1	TGTGCCAGCAGTCTTTCGGTTGGTGAAGCTTTCTTT	CASSLSVGEAFF
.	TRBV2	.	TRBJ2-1	TGTGCCAGCAGTGACCTACAGGGCCTCAGCTCCTACAATGAGCAGTTCTTC	CASSDLQGLSSYNEQFF
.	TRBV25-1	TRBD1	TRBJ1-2	TGTGCCAGCAGTGAATTGGAGGGACAGGGGGCACTTGGCTACACCTTC	CASSELEGQGALGYTF
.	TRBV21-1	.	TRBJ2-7	TGTGCCAGCAGCAATAGCGGGGCTAGCGGGAGGGGCGAGCAGTACTTC	CASSNSGASGRGEQYF
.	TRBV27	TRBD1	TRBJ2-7	TGTGCCAGCAGCCGGAAGGGACAGGGGGCCTACGAGCAGTACTTC	CASSRKGQGAYEQYF